These T cell receptor beta chains were read from a single sample in a study of CD8 T cells in ankylosing spondylitis. From the 5' RACE reads, TCRdb called clonotypes with MiXCR, one entry per CDR3 protein. The sample contains 500,000 to 550,000 distinct CDR3 sequences, approximately 12% of which appear only once. The specimen sequenced was blood, either unsorted or a sorted T cell fraction (not recorded which). The receptors come from a male donor with ankylosing spondylitis. Each CDR3 is given with its conserved first and last residue. A D gene is named only where the DNA matches it firmly. Rows may omit the clone size; those that give it use once, few, many or a size class.

J,D,V,size,CDR3,DNA
TRBJ1-2,NA,TRBV2,NA,CASSERGRNYGYTF,TGTGCCAGCAGTGAACGGGGACGGAATTATGGCTACACCTTC
TRBJ2-1,TRBD1,TRBV7-6,few,CASSLAGQGVIKQFF,TGTGCCAGCAGCTTAGCCGGACAGGGGGTGATTAAGCAGTTCTTC
TRBJ2-1,NA,TRBV5-1,NA,CASSLVAIDEQFF,TGCGCCAGCAGCCTGGTGGCTATCGATGAGCAGTTCTTC
TRBJ1-1,TRBD1,TRBV4-2,many,CASSHQPGTGGRNTEAFF,TGTGCCAGCAGCCATCAACCCGGGACAGGGGGCAGGAACACTGAAGCTTTCTTT
TRBJ1-5,NA,TRBV4-2,many,CASSQDWGRDQPQHF,TGTGCCAGCAGCCAAGATTGGGGGCGGGATCAGCCCCAGCATTTT
TRBJ2-3,NA,TRBV28,many,CASSFLSGTDTQYF,TGTGCCAGCAGTTTTTTGAGCGGCACAGATACGCAGTATTTT
TRBJ1-6,TRBD1,TRBV7-2,NA,CASSPQGQYNSPLHF,TGTGCCAGCAGCCCACAGGGACAGTATAATTCACCCCTCCACTTT
TRBJ2-3,NA,TRBV19,few,CASTTGERAQYF,TGTGCCAGTACGACAGGAGAACGGGCGCAGTATTTT
TRBJ1-1,NA,TRBV3-1,few,CASRRQGLGGTEAFF,TGTGCCAGCAGGCGCCAGGGACTCGGGGGCACTGAAGCTTTCTTT
TRBJ1-1,NA,TRBV14,few,CASSQVVWGGDTEAFF,TGTGCCAGCAGCCAAGTCGTCTGGGGGGGGGACACTGAAGCTTTCTTT
TRBJ2-1,TRBD2,TRBV27,NA,CASSWGSGRDNEQFF,TGTGCCAGCAGTTGGGGGAGCGGGAGGGATAATGAGCAGTTCTTC
TRBJ1-5,NA,TRBV15,NA,CATSRAKQPQHF,TGTGCCACCAGCAGAGCCAAACAGCCCCAGCATTTT
TRBJ2-1,TRBD2,TRBV5-1,many,CASSLVVSGTNNEQFF,TGCGCCAGCAGCTTGGTGGTTAGCGGGACTAACAATGAGCAGTTCTTC
TRBJ2-7,NA,TRBV5-1,few,CASSLVDSTYEQYF,TGCGCCAGCAGCTTGGTAGACAGCACCTACGAGCAGTACTTC
TRBJ1-2,TRBD1,TRBV3-1,NA,CASSQDPRLRDSIQAGYTF,TGTGCCAGCAGCCAAGATCCCCGCTTAAGGGACAGTATCCAGGCCGGCTACACCTTC
TRBJ2-3,TRBD1,TRBV5-6,NA,CASSLWDRGSDTQYF,TGTGCCAGCAGCTTGTGGGACAGGGGGTCGGATACGCAGTATTTT
TRBJ2-5,TRBD2,TRBV24-1,many,CATSDRGLAGVRETQYF,TGTGCCACCAGTGACCGCGGACTAGCGGGAGTACGAGAGACCCAGTACTTC
TRBJ1-3,NA,TRBV3-1,NA,CASRPYEGSPGNTIYF,TGTGCCAGCAGACCTTACGAGGGAAGCCCTGGAAACACCATATATTTT
TRBJ2-1,NA,TRBV29-1,NA,CSVDWGGRNEQFF,TGCAGCGTTGACTGGGGGGGGCGAAATGAGCAGTTCTTC
TRBJ1-1,NA,TRBV20-1,NA,CSARADRTEAFF,TGCAGTGCTAGAGCGGACCGGACTGAAGCTTTCTTT
TRBJ2-1,NA,TRBV5-1,few,CASSLVMGNEQFF,TGCGCCAGCAGCTTGGTCATGGGCAATGAGCAGTTCTTC
TRBJ2-5,NA,TRBV18,few,CASSPPRETQYF,TGTGCCAGCTCACCTCCTAGAGAGACCCAGTACTTC
TRBJ2-1,TRBD2,TRBV5-1,NA,CASSSLGIAGGYEQFF,TGCGCCAGCAGCTCGCTGGGAATAGCGGGAGGGTATGAGCAGTTCTTC
TRBJ2-1,TRBD2,TRBV28,NA,CASTAGGSSEQFF,TGTGCCAGCACGGCTGGCGGGAGCTCTGAGCAGTTCTTC
TRBJ1-1,NA,TRBV5-1,NA,CASSLGATAAEAFF,TGCGCCAGCAGCTTGGGGGCGACCGCCGCCGAAGCTTTCTTT
TRBJ1-1,TRBD1,TRBV5-1,NA,CASRPAFNRGESDTEAFF,TGCGCCAGCAGGCCAGCGTTTAACAGGGGGGAGTCGGACACTGAAGCTTTCTTT
TRBJ2-5,NA,TRBV5-1,few,CASSFLGGPETQYF,TGCGCCAGCAGCTTCCTTGGGGGGCCGGAGACCCAGTACTTC
TRBJ1-1,NA,TRBV24-1,NA,CATGAPGEGAFF,TGTGCCACCGGGGCCCCAGGGGAAGGAGCTTTCTTT
TRBJ1-2,NA,TRBV11-2,NA,CASSLGSSYYGYTF,TGTGCCAGCAGCTTAGGAAGTTCGTACTACGGCTACACCTTC
TRBJ1-2,NA,TRBV5-6,NA,CASHEGSYGYTF,TGTGCCAGCCATGAAGGGTCCTATGGCTACACCTTC
TRBJ1-3,NA,TRBV7-8,NA,CASSLAPSGNTIYF,TGTGCCAGCAGCTTAGCGCCGTCTGGAAACACCATATATTTT
TRBJ2-2,NA,TRBV2,NA,CASKGSPNTGELFF,TGTGCCAGCAAGGGTAGCCCTAACACCGGGGAGCTGTTTTTT
TRBJ1-1,NA,TRBV12-3/TRBV12-4,many,CASSLETEAFF,TGTGCCAGCAGCCTCGAGACTGAAGCTTTCTTT
TRBJ1-5,NA,TRBV5-6,NA,CASSLGHRFSQPQHF,TGTGCCAGCAGCTTGGGACATCGGTTCAGTCAGCCCCAGCATTTT
TRBJ2-2,NA,TRBV5-1,many,CATTRDTNTGELFF,TGCGCCACTACCCGGGACACCAACACCGGGGAGCTGTTTTTT
TRBJ2-3,TRBD2,TRBV29-1,few,CSVEVGWTSGRTDTQYF,TGCAGCGTTGAAGTGGGGTGGACTAGCGGACGCACAGATACGCAGTATTTT
TRBJ2-3,NA,TRBV20-1,NA,CSALGQSTDTQYF,TGCAGTGCCCTTGGACAGAGCACAGATACGCAGTATTTT
TRBJ2-1,TRBD1,TRBV5-1,many,CASSSIKQGRMANEQFF,TGCGCCAGCAGCTCCATAAAACAGGGGCGAATGGCCAATGAGCAGTTCTTC
TRBJ2-2,NA,TRBV7-2,NA,CASSPLSHTGELFF,TGTGCCAGCAGCCCCCTGAGCCACACCGGGGAGCTGTTTTTT
TRBJ2-3,NA,TRBV7-6,many,CASSPPRGPDTQYF,TGTGCCAGCAGCCCCCCCAGGGGCCCAGATACGCAGTATTTT
TRBJ1-1,NA,TRBV21-1,few,CASSKAHAGVNTEAFF,TGTGCCAGCAGCAAAGCGCACGCAGGGGTGAACACTGAAGCTTTCTTT
TRBJ2-1,NA,TRBV15,NA,CATSRDPGGGVNEQFF,TGTGCCACCAGCAGAGACCCCGGAGGGGGTGTGAATGAGCAGTTCTTC
TRBJ1-1,NA,TRBV6-1,few,CASSEARGAMDTEAFF,TGTGCCAGCAGTGAAGCAAGAGGGGCAATGGACACTGAAGCTTTCTTT
TRBJ2-3,NA,TRBV20-1,few,CSAPRRTSTDTQYF,TGCAGTGCTCCAAGGAGGACTTCCACAGATACGCAGTATTTT
TRBJ2-3,NA,TRBV5-1,few,CASSLVYTDTQYF,TGCGCCAGCAGCTTGGTGTACACAGATACGCAGTATTTT
TRBJ2-3,TRBD2,TRBV11-1,few,CASSPGSVRRGRSVDTQYF,TGTGCCAGCAGCCCCGGGTCGGTACGGCGCGGGAGATCTGTAGATACGCAGTATTTT
TRBJ2-1,NA,TRBV24-1,NA,CATSDGPDRLYNEQFF,TGTGCCACCAGTGATGGGCCGGACAGACTATACAATGAGCAGTTCTTC
TRBJ2-1,NA,TRBV20-1,NA,CSASLSGSWGEQFF,TGCAGTGCTAGCCTCTCGGGGTCTTGGGGTGAGCAGTTCTTC
TRBJ1-5,TRBD1,TRBV6-1,NA,CASSLQGGENQPQHF,TGTGCCAGCAGCCTACAGGGGGGGGAGAATCAGCCCCAGCATTTT
TRBJ2-7,NA,TRBV7-9,few,CASSWVGGGSTHEQYF,TGTGCCAGCAGCTGGGTAGGGGGGGGTTCTACCCACGAGCAGTACTTC
TRBJ2-3,NA,TRBV4-2,NA,CASSQDPGRYTDTQYF,TGTGCCAGCAGCCAAGATCCCGGAAGATACACAGATACGCAGTATTTT
TRBJ1-1,NA,TRBV20-1,NA,CSAGAYPNTEAFF,TGCAGTGCAGGGGCGTACCCGAACACTGAAGCTTTCTTT
TRBJ2-3,TRBD2,TRBV4-2,NA,CASSPRREDRTDTQYF,TGTGCCAGCAGCCCCAGGCGGGAGGATAGGACAGATACGCAGTATTTT
TRBJ1-4,TRBD1,TRBV5-1,NA,CASSLTGRTGEKLFF,TGCGCCAGCAGCTTGACCGGTAGGACAGGGGAAAAACTGTTTTTT
TRBJ2-3,NA,TRBV5-1,NA,CASSSDPPGADTQYF,TGCGCCAGCAGCTCGGACCCACCTGGGGCAGATACGCAGTATTTT
TRBJ2-3,TRBD2,TRBV4-2,NA,CASSLGLVGDAADDTQYF,TGTGCCAGCAGCCTGGGACTAGTAGGCGATGCGGCCGATGATACGCAGTATTTT
TRBJ2-5,TRBD2,TRBV9,few,CASSVGVAGQETQYF,TGTGCCAGCAGCGTAGGAGTAGCGGGACAAGAGACCCAGTACTTC